This T cell receptor (beta chain) came from a study of T cells in Graves' hyperthyroidism and ophthalmopathy (dated 2019 in TCRdb). Some background on the complete study: Peripheral blood samples were taken at the time of initial diagnosis, prior to any treatment. After blood sampling, hyperthyroidism patients were treated with methimazole at a starting dose of 30 mg daily, and ophthalmopathy patients were treated with high-dose intravenous methylprednisolone. In addition, the study compared T-cell repertoires in thyroid tissue and in blood from six Graves' hyperthyroidism patients. According to the paper, TCR Vbeta CDR3 sequencing was carried out on 135 peripheral blood samples, which came from fewer than 50 ophthalmopathy, fewer than 80 hyperthyroidism and roughly 17 progressor patients. To identify distinguishing TCR V-J signatures, a discovery cohort of 100 patients was used, comprising under 45 with Graves' ophthalmopathy and some 57 with stable Graves' hyperthyroidism. For training and testing, the 100 or so patients in the discovery cohort were randomly divided in a 7:3 ratio. Whether ophthalmopathy could be predicted prospectively was tested in an independent validation cohort made up of under 20 hyperthyroidism patients plus 17 patients who later progressed to ophthalmopathy.

With respect to this clonotype: The clone's antigen remains unknown. The record has no base qualities; no much larger clone is one base away.

As encoded in the germline V gene, CDR1 is SGDLS while CDR2 is YYNGEE. Trimmed from V: 4 bases; trimmed from J: 6 bases; junction bases lacking a gene match: 7. The CDR3, cysteine through phenylalanine, is 15 amino acids long. CDR3 DNA is the only sequence kept; it has 45 bases, read in frame from the first base. Moderately to severely active disease, a Clinical Activity Score of at least 3, a NOSPECS grade of at least 4, and a duration under 3 months were present in ophthalmopathy patients. Any patient with an uncontrolled infection, another autoimmune disease, pregnancy or lactation was excluded. Diagnoses were established on the basis of clinical symptoms, serum thyroxine and TRAb, thyroid ultrasound, and orbital computed tomography. PBMCs were separated from 8 to 10 ml of fresh peripheral blood using Ficoll-Paque density gradient centrifugation. Total RNA was extracted with Trizol reagent, and quality was checked on an Agilent 2100 Bioanalyzer.

TCR beta CDR3 regions were amplified from RNA transcripts. The TCR CDR3 was subjected to a first round of RT-PCR using the HTBI primer set and the Qiagen OneStep RT-PCR kit. Libraries were constructed in a second round of multiplex PCR, after which size selection and purification were carried out. The libraries were sequenced on an Illumina HiSeq2000 using paired-end 100 bp reads. In the source study's methods: SOAPnuke was used to process the raw data, throwing out any read that contained adapters or uncalled bases, had a mean Phred below 15, or lacked an exact constant-primer or identifier match. COPE v1.2.5 was used to merge high-quality paired reads, and clonotypes were defined as unique nucleotide sequences. Clonotypes were aligned to IMGT TRBV, TRBD and TRBJ reference segments using MiTCR v1.1. The analysis was restricted to V-J combinations with a frequency above 0.0001, which together covered about 99% of the repertoires. A TCS score was defined as the ratio of F50 (clonal expansion) to E x V (chaos), with BLOSUM62-based TCRdist applied between CDR3 peptides within each V-J. Welch's t-statistics and random forest reduced several hundred V-J features to fewer than 15, which were used in a naive Bayes classifier (R e1071). TCRdb handled the public reads itself, with Q25 trimming in fastp and clone calling in MiXCR, and kept productive beta chains. All rows with the same CDR3 protein become a single entry with the most common DNA and genes. V and J calls and clone size were set by TCRdb, not the authors. The sample table contains a few hundred thousand distinct CDR3 sequences; only one count was recorded for 15% to 20% of them. Roughly two fifths of the sample goes to the ten largest clones.

Summary of the overall study and its limitations: In validation, progression to ophthalmopathy was predicted by the model with 65% to 71% sensitivity and 72% to 85% specificity, a median of 6.5 months before onset. In cross-validation, a model built on a 13 V-J signature told ophthalmopathy apart from stable hyperthyroidism with approximately 91% sensitivity and around 84% specificity, and in testing the same model reached 80%/75%. Most expanded thyroid clonotypes (frequency above 0.001) were also detected in blood, suggesting blood repertoires may reflect thyroid immune responses. Sample size was not statistically predetermined, and investigators were not blinded to group allocation.

The specimen sequenced was blood. The receptor's source is a man between 18 and 35 years old with Graves' ophthalmopathy. This receptor chain uses TRBV9 and TRBJ2-1; 10 of the junction bases match TRBD1. The CDR3 protein is CASSLGQGTANEQFF. The DNA sequence follows: TGTGCCAGCAGCCTGGGACAGGGGACGGCCAATGAGCAGTTCTTC.